Below, one T cell receptor (beta chain) is given with its context. This sample is drawn from a study of blood T cell repertoires in COVID-19. TCRdb's table, derived via immunoSEQ multiplex PCR, lists solely in-frame clones and lacks some. Altogether tens of thousands of clones are present, 86% being singletons, with the ten largest covering roughly 4.4%. This CDR3 has 15 amino acids. Deletions cut 2 bases from V and 4 bases from J, with 15 bases between. Germline values: CDR1 SGHTA, CDR2 FQGTGA. The specimen was peripheral blood. The chain carries TRBV7-3 and TRBJ2-7, with D possibly TRBD1 on 5 matching bases. The TCR sequence derives from a man aged 45 to 65 with active COVID-19. This CDR3 reads CASSLETVGAYEQYF. CDR3 in DNA: TGTGCCAGCAGCTTAGAGACAGTTGGGGCATACGAGCAGTACTTC.